These 2 T cell receptor beta chains came from one sample sequenced in a study of OX40 agonist ivuxolimab in advanced cancers. The data were produced by immunoSEQ multiplex PCR, yet TCRdb's version contains in-frame clones alone and is incomplete. The repertoire consists of about 67,000 clones, with roughly nine tenths occurring once and the leading ten covering less than 2.5%. The source material was CD4+ or CD8+ T cells sorted from blood, sampled in a trial of the OX40 agonist ivuxolimab. These receptors came from an adult with an advanced solid tumor such as melanoma, head and neck, liver or kidney cancer.

The chain is built from TRBV7-9 and TRBJ1-4, with D maybe TRBD1 (6 bases). Trimming stripped 4 bases from V and 0 bases from J, with 9 bases between. CDR3 length: 15 amino acids. CDR1 and CDR2 (germline): SEHNR, FQNEAQ (reference sequence). The CDR3 region is CASSSTGPTNEKLFF. The CDR3 nucleotides are TGTGCCAGCAGCTCCACAGGGCCAACTAATGAAAAACTGTTTTTT.

A remark on this clone: Mismatch with germline at one junction end may stem from a read error. Other DNA sequences in this specimen translate into the identical CDR3. The rearrangement uses TRBV5-6 and TRBJ2-1; D is unclear. This CDR3 comprises 12 residues. Per the germline V gene, CDR1 is SGHDT and CDR2 is YYEEEE. The CDR3 DNA sequence: TGCGCCAGCAGCTTGTTAACCCATGAGCAGTTCTTC. Amino acid sequence: CASSLLTHEQFF.